The clone carrying this T cell receptor beta chain appeared a single time. Germline assignment: CDR1 MNHNY and CDR2 SVGAGI (reference sequence). V was pared by 2 bases and J by 5 bases, with 4 bases of the junction left unmatched. This CDR3 is 15 amino acids long. This entry is derived from a study of T cell changes during pregnancy in multiple sclerosis. Clones were sequenced by immunoSEQ multiplex PCR, and TCRdb holds only the in-frame ones, with some missing. The sample holds 88,000 or so clones, about 90% seen once. Here the sequenced sample was peripheral blood, taken before pregnancy. The chain has TRBV6-6 and TRBJ2-2; TRBD2 matches 8 bases. The sequence came from a female donor with multiple sclerosis, enrolled in a pregnancy study. The chain's CDR3 is CASSYGRLATGELFF. CDR3 DNA: TGTGCCAGCAGTTACGGTCGACTAGCGACCGGGGAGCTGTTTTTT.